This T cell receptor (beta chain) was sequenced for a study of cytomegalovirus exposure and HLA in healthy donors. CDR3 size: 16 residues. In germline, CDR1 is SEHNR, CDR2 FQNEAQ (reference sequence). With regard to this clone: The junction departs from the called germline gene at one end, perhaps through a read error.

It was with 60 Vbeta and 13 Jbeta primers that the PCR ran. Measured with immunoSEQ multiplex PCR; TCRdb has only the in-frame clones, and not every one. The sample has approximately 140,000 clones; around 90% are singletons. The TCR sequence derives from a woman aged 40 to 55 in good health and CMV-seronegative. Sequenced material: PBMCs. The V gene is TRBV7-9, the J gene TRBJ1-2; perhaps TRBD1 as D (6 bases). CDR3 residues: CSSSLARQETNYGYTF. The CDR3 region has the DNA TGTTCCAGCAGCTTAGCAAGACAGGAAACTAACTATGGCTACACCTTC.